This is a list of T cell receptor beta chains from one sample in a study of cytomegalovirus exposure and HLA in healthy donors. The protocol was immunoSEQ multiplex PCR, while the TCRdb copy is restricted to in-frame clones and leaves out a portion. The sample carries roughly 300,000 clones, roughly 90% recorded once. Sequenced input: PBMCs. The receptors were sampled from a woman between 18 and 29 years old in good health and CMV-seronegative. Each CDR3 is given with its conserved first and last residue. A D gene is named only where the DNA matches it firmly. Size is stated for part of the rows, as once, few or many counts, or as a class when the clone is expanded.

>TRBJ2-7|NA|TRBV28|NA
TGTGCCAGCAGTTTACGGCTAGCGCGACCGAGCTCCTACGAGCAGTACTTC
CASSLRLARPSSYEQYF
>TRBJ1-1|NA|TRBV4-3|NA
TGCGCCAGCAGCCAAGAACATTTGAACACTGAAGCTTTCTTT
CASSQEHLNTEAFF
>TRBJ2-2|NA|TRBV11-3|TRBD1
TGTGCCAGCAGTTCAGGGGGCCACGGGGAGCTGTTTTTT
CASSSGGHGELFF
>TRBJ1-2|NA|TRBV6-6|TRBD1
TGTGCCAGCACCCCCCAGACAGGGGGCTACACCTTC
CASTPQTGGYTF
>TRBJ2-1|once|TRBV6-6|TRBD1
TGTGCCAGCAGTTACGATGGACAGGCTAACTACAATGAGCAGTTCTTC
CASSYDGQANYNEQFF
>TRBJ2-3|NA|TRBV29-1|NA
TGCAGCGTTGTAATTGGCTGGGCGGATACGCAGTATTTT
CSVVIGWADTQYF
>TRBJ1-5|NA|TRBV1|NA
TGCACCAGCAGCCAATCCGAGGGACAGATCCCCAATCAGCCCCAGCATTTT
CTSSQSEGQIPNQPQHF
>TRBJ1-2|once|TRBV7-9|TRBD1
TGTGCCAGCAGCTCGGGACAGGGGGTTGGTCATGGCTACACCTTC
CASSSGQGVGHGYTF
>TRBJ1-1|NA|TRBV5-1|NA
TGCGCCAGCAGCTTATCTCTAGATCCGGGAAGGAGGACTGAAGCTTTCTTT
CASSLSLDPGRRTEAFF
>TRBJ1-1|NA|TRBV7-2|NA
TGTGCCAGCAGCTTAGAGGAGACAGGTTCAGTCCCTGAAGCTTTCTTT
CASSLEETGSVPEAFF
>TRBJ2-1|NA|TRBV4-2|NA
TGTGCCAGCAGCCAAAGACAGGAGTACAATGAGCAGTTCTTC
CASSQRQEYNEQFF
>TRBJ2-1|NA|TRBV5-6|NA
TGTGCCAGCAGTTATAGCTCCTACAATGAGCAGTTCTTC
CASSYSSYNEQFF
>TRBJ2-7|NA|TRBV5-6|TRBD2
TGTGCCAGCAGCACAGGACTAGAAGCCTACGAGCAGTACTTC
CASSTGLEAYEQYF
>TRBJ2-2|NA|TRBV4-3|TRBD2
TGCGCCAGCAGCCAAGAAGATGGGAGGGTAGACACCGGGGAGCTGTTTTTT
CASSQEDGRVDTGELFF
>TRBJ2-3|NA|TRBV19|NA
TGTGCCAGTAGTATCACAGGGTATGATACGCAGTATTTT
CASSITGYDTQYF
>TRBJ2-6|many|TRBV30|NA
TGTGCCTGGAAGCGGGCAGGCAGCTCTGGGGCCAACGTCCTGACTTTC
CAWKRAGSSGANVLTF
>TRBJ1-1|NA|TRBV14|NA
TGTGCCAGCAGCCATCTACAGGTGGGGGGTGAAGCTTTCTTT
CASSHLQVGGEAFF
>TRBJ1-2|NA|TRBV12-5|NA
TGTGCTAGTGGTGCGTCCCTACTTAGCTATGGCTACACCTTC
CASGASLLSYGYTF
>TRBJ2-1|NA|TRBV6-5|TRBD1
TGTGCCAGCAGTTACTCAGGGACAGCCCCCAATGAGCAGTTCTTC
CASSYSGTAPNEQFF
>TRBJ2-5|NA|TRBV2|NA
TGTGCCAGCAGTGAAAGAGCTAAGAGGGAGACCCAGTACTTC
CASSERAKRETQYF
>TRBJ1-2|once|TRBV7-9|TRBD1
TGTGCCAGCAATGCACAGGGGGCGTCGGGCTACACCTTC
CASNAQGASGYTF
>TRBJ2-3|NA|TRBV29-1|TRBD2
TGCAGCGTGGAAGGACTAGTCTCCACAGATACGCAGTATTTT
CSVEGLVSTDTQYF
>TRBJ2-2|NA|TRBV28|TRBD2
TGTGCCAGCAGTTGGGGACTAGCGGGTTACACCGGGGAGCTGTTTTTT
CASSWGLAGYTGELFF
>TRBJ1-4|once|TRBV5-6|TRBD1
TGTGCCAGCAGCTTAGCGGCAGGGGGCTCAGAAAAACTGTTTTTT
CASSLAAGGSEKLFF
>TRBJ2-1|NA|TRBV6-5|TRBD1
TGTGCCAGCATAGGGACAGGCGACAATGAGCAGTTCTTC
CASIGTGDNEQFF
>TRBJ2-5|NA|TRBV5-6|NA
TGTGCCAGCAGCTTGGTCCTTCAAGAGACCCAGTACTTC
CASSLVLQETQYF